Each of the 8 T cell receptor beta chains below was sequenced from the same sample in a study of blood T cell repertoires in COVID-19. Assay: immunoSEQ multiplex PCR; the TCRdb copy retains only in-frame clones and omits some. This sample has over 450,000 clones, with about 91% found just once. Material for sequencing was peripheral blood. The receptors shown here come from a man between 18 and 35 years old with COVID-19, enrolled during active disease.

The V and J genes are TRBV20-1 and TRBJ2-7; TRBD1 agrees at 7 bases. J was trimmed by 1 base and V by 7 bases; bases with no gene match: 7. Germline V lookup: CDR1 DFQATT, CDR2 SNEGSKA (reference sequence). The CDR3 totals 13 residues. The CDR3 loop is CSVSYRGSYEQYF. The CDR3 nucleotides are TGCAGTGTTAGTTACAGGGGATCCTACGAGCAGTACTTC.

J is TRBJ2-7 and V is TRBV20-1; no clear D. V shed 5 bases and J shed 2 bases, with 7 bases lying between them. The CDR3 is made up of 11 amino acids. Germline V gene lookup returns CDR1 DFQATT and CDR2 SNEGSKA (reference sequence). The CDR3 loop is CSAPVAYEQYF. CDR3 bases: TGCAGTGCTCCCGTCGCCTACGAGCAGTACTTC.

This chain joins TRBV19 and TRBJ1-3; 7 bases align to TRBD1. The CDR3 length is 15 residues. CDR1 is LNHDA and CDR2 is SQIVND in the germline V gene (reference sequence). The J segment lost 0 bases and the V segment lost 6 bases, leaving 5 bases of the junction unmatched. This CDR3 reads CASSQGQSSGNTIYF. As DNA, the CDR3 is TGTGCCAGTAGCCAGGGACAGAGCTCTGGAAACACCATATATTTT. The full variable domain, its missing parts supplied by reference TRBV19 and TRBJ1-3, is DGGITQSPKYLFRKEGQNVTLSCEQNLNHDAMYWYRQDPGQGLRLIYYSQIVNDFQKGDIAEGYSVSREKKESFPLTVTSAQKNPTAFYLCASSQGQSSGNTIYFGEGSWLTVV.

For the CDR3, the DNA is TGTGCCCTTTTGACAGTTAACTACGAGCAGTACTTC. Its protein is CALLTVNYEQYF. The chain has TRBV30 and TRBJ2-7, with D possibly matching TRBD1 (5 bases). This CDR3 has 12 amino acids. Trimming cost V 8 bases and J 3 bases, with 14 bases left between them. CDR1 GTSNPN and CDR2 SVGIG come from the germline V gene (reference sequence).

The J gene is TRBJ2-1, the V gene TRBV5-1, with 12 nucleotides matching TRBD2. The trim removed 2 bases at V and 9 bases at J, leaving 6 bases unmatched. Germline CDR1 SGHRS, CDR2 YFSETQ. The length of the CDR3 is 15 residues. This CDR3 is CASSLDLAGGFEQFF. The DNA for the CDR3 is TGCGCCAGCAGCTTAGACCTAGCGGGAGGGTTTGAGCAGTTCTTC.

As to this clone: Other DNA variants within this sample encode the same CDR3. The rearrangement joins TRBV18 to TRBJ2-1; TRBD2 aligns across 10 bases. This CDR3 comprises 16 residues. Germline-derived CDR1 and CDR2 are KGHSH and LQKENI. Trimming took 3 bases from V and 3 from J; bases not matched to a gene: 5. CDR3: CASSPPGLADYNEQFF. Here the CDR3 DNA reads TGTGCCAGCTCACCCCCCGGACTAGCGGACTACAATGAGCAGTTCTTC.

The CDR3 region has the DNA TGTGCCAGCAGCTTAAACCTAGGGGCAATAAGCGATTCACCCCTCCACTTT. Protein sequence: CASSLNLGAISDSPLHF. This chain uses TRBV7-9 with TRBJ1-6; TRBD1 might be the D (5 bases). Germline CDR1 and CDR2: SEHNR and FQNEAQ (reference sequence). V lost 2 bases and J lost 8, with 19 bases in between. This CDR3 region has 17 residues.

The chain uses TRBV4-2 and TRBJ2-1; 9 bases agree with TRBD1. The CDR3 totals 16 residues. Trimming at V came to 2 bases and at J to 8 bases, leaving 10 bases not matched to a gene. CDR1 is LGHNA and CDR2 is YNFKEQ in the germline V gene. CDR3 protein: CASSQTSGQGWDEQFF. Written as DNA, the CDR3 is TGTGCCAGCAGCCAAACCTCGGGACAGGGATGGGATGAGCAGTTCTTC.